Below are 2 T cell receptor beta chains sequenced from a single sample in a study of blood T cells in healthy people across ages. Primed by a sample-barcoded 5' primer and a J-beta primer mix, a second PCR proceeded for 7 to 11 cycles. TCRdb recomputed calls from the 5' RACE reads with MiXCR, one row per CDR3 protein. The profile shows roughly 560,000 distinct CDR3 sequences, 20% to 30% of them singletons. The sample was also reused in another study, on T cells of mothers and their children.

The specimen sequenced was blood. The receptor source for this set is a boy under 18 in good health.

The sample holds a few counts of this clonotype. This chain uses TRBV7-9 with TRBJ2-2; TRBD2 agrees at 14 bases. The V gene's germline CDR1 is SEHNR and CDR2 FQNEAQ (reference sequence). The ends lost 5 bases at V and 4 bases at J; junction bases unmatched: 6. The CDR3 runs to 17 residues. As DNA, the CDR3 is TGTGCCAGCAGCCCCCGACTAGCGGGAGGGCGCACCGGGGAGCTGTTTTTT. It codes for CASSPRLAGGRTGELFF.

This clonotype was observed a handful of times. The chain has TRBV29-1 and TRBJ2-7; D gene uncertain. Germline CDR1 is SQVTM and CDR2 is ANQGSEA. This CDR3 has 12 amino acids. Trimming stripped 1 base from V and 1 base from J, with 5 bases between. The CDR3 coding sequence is TGCAGCGTTGAAGGGGAATCCTACGAGCAGTACTTC. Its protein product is CSVEGESYEQYF.